What follows are 17 T cell receptor beta chains derived from one specimen sequenced in a study of CD8+ T cells in alopecia areata. RNA extraction and reverse transcription yielded cDNA as sequencing template. Produced via immunoSEQ multiplex PCR; TCRdb's table is partial and in-frame only. The table lists over 85,000 clones, roughly 64% of them singletons. Indicated treatment: oral pan-JAK inhibitor, 5-10 mg twice daily. Source: CD8+ T cells sorted from blood, taken at week 4, from a patient treated with tofacitinib. The receptors here all came from a human donor with alopecia areata.

The chain employs TRBV29-1 and TRBJ2-7; maybe TRBD1 (5 bases). CDR3 length equals 14 residues. The germline V gene has CDR1 SQVTM and CDR2 ANQGSEA. Trimming shortened V by 1 base and J by 0 bases, and 10 bases separated the two germline ends. The DNA of the CDR3 is TGCAGCGTTGAAGGTATAGACAGCTCCTACGAGCAGTACTTC. This translates into CSVEGIDSSYEQYF.

This chain connects TRBV19 to TRBJ2-2; D may correspond to TRBD1 or TRBD2 (5 bases each). CDR3 length: 15 amino acids. V was trimmed by 1 base and J by 0 bases, leaving 6 bases between them. Germline CDR1 reads LNHDA; CDR2 reads SQIVND (reference sequence). In nucleotides, the CDR3 is TGTGCCAGTAGTATAGGGGGGACGAACACCGGGGAGCTGTTTTTT. This encodes CASSIGGTNTGELFF.

The rearrangement joins TRBV18 to TRBJ2-3; 10 bases are a match to TRBD2. Germline V gives CDR1 KGHSH, CDR2 LQKENI. The CDR3 extends over 16 amino acids. V lost 2 bases and J lost 3; bases outside the gene matches: 5. The CDR3, as DNA: TGTGCCAGCTCACCAGCAAGCGGGAGGGCGACAGATACGCAGTATTTT. Protein: CASSPASGRATDTQYF. Full variable domain (outside the CDR3, taken from reference TRBV18 and TRBJ2-3): NAGVMQNPRHLVRRRGQEARLRCSPMKGHSHVYWYRQLPEEGLKFMVYLQKENIIDESGMPKERFSAEFPKEGPSILRIQQVVRGDSAAYFCASSPASGRATDTQYFGPGTRLTVL.

This sequence joins TRBV9 and TRBJ2-2; 9 bases line up with TRBD1. The CDR3 runs 16 residues. J was trimmed by 2 bases and V by 4 bases; bases with no gene match: 6. Germline CDR1 SGDLS, CDR2 YYNGEE. In nucleotides, the CDR3 is TGTGCCAGCAGCCTCTGGACAGGGGAAAACACCGGGGAGCTGTTTTTT. Translation gives CASSLWTGENTGELFF.

This chain uses TRBV27 with TRBJ2-6; D gene unclear. Trimming pared 2 bases from V and 2 bases from J, leaving 10 bases between. The CDR3 is made up of 16 amino acids. Germline CDR1 reads MNHEY; CDR2 reads SMNVEV (reference sequence). The CDR3 region is CASSLTIRAGANVLTF. CDR3 nucleotide sequence: TGTGCCAGCAGTTTAACCATTCGGGCTGGGGCCAACGTCCTGACTTTC.

This clone was recorded a few times. The chain is built from TRBV30 and TRBJ1-2; 9 positions match TRBD1. The length of the CDR3 is 13 residues. The J segment lost 5 bases and the V segment lost 4 bases, leaving 5 bases of the junction unmatched. Germline V gene lookup returns CDR1 GTSNPN and CDR2 SVGIG (reference sequence). The CDR3 DNA is TGTGCCTGGATGGGACAGGGAGTTTATGGCTACACCTTC. This translates into CAWMGQGVYGYTF.

CDR3: CASRTRPTSRDTQYF. CDR3 sequence (DNA): TGTGCCAGCAGAACAAGACCGACTAGCAGGGATACGCAGTATTTT. V usage is TRBV6-5 and J usage is TRBJ2-3; 7 positions agree with TRBD2. The CDR3 totals 15 residues. CDR1 MNHEY and CDR2 SVGAGI come from the germline V gene. V shed 6 bases, J shed 6 bases, and the junction held 12 bases outside the gene matches.

This clone was picked up a small number of times. Sequence at one end of the junction differs from germline and may be a read error. The chain carries TRBV5-3 and TRBJ2-1; D gene ambiguous. TRBV5-3 is known as an ORF, though its function is uncertain. This CDR3 has 12 residues. CDR3 nucleotide sequence: TGTGCCAGCAGCTTCGGCCGCAATGAGCAGTTCTTC. Amino acids: CASSFGRNEQFF.

This rearrangement joins TRBV30 to TRBJ1-2; 10 bases match TRBD1. The length of the CDR3 is 13 residues. Germline V gives CDR1 GTSNPN, CDR2 SVGIG (reference sequence). The J segment lost 6 bases and the V segment lost 2 bases, leaving 3 bases of the junction unmatched. CDR3 protein: CAWSPGTGDGYTF. The CDR3, as DNA: TGTGCCTGGAGTCCCGGGACAGGGGATGGCTACACCTTC.

The chain uses TRBV4-3 and TRBJ2-5, with a weak D call TRBD1 (6 bases). Germline CDR1 reads LGHNA; CDR2 reads YSLEER. Trimming cost V 0 bases and J 2 bases, with 10 bases left between them. This CDR3 has 15 residues. The CDR3 region is CASSQEGRGQETQYF. In nucleotides, the CDR3 is TGCGCCAGCAGCCAAGAGGGCAGGGGACAAGAGACCCAGTACTTC.

This sequence joins TRBV2 and TRBJ1-5; a weak D match, TRBD1 (6 bases). Germline loops: CDR1 SNHLY, CDR2 FYNNEI. The V end lost 6 bases, the J end lost 3 bases, and 15 bases lay between the germline ends. The CDR3 runs to 15 residues. CDR3 protein: CASRRTGGPNQPQHF. CDR3 coding DNA: TGTGCCAGCAGGCGAACGGGGGGGCCCAATCAGCCCCAGCATTTT. The full variable domain, its missing parts supplied by reference TRBV2 and TRBJ1-5, is EPEVTQTPSHQVTQMGQEVILRCVPISNHLYFYWYRQILGQKVEFLVSFYNNEISEKSEIFDDQFSVERPDGSNFTLKIRSTKLEDSAMYFCASRRTGGPNQPQHFGDGTRLSIL.

With regard to this clone: Germline and junction disagree at one end, which may indicate a read error. The genes are TRBV11-2 and TRBJ2-3; D might be TRBD1 or TRBD2, each matching 5 bases. There are 11 residues in the CDR3. CDR1 and CDR2 from the germline V gene are SGHAT and FQNNGV. CDR3 region: CASSSLPGPCF. Written as DNA, the CDR3 is TGTGCCAGCAGCTCTTTACCGGGACCGTGCTTT. The full variable domain, in which reference TRBV11-2 and TRBJ2-3 provide the parts outside the CDR3, is EAGVAQSPRYKIIEKRQSVAFWCNPISGHATLYWYQQILGQGPKLLIQFQNNGVVDDSQLPKDRFSAERLKGVDSTLKIQPAKLEDSAVYLCASSSLPGPCFGPGTRLTVL.

With regard to this clone: The sample has other DNA sequences that encode this CDR3 too. V and J are TRBV29-1 and TRBJ2-7; 9 bases line up with TRBD1. This CDR3 spans 14 amino acids. Losses at the gene ends were 5 bases for V and 0 bases for J; bases not matched to a gene: 5. Germline V gene sequence: CDR1 SQVTM, CDR2 ANQGSEA. The CDR3 spells CSVLGQGSSYEQYF. As DNA, the CDR3 is TGCAGCGTTCTTGGACAGGGGAGCTCCTACGAGCAGTACTTC.

The rearrangement joins TRBV29-1 to TRBJ2-1; D gene uncertain. Trimming stripped 4 bases from V and 6 bases from J, with 10 bases between. The V gene's germline CDR1 is SQVTM and CDR2 ANQGSEA. The CDR3 has 12 amino acids. In nucleotides, the CDR3 is TGCAGCGTTGGGGTGCTGGGCAATGAGCAGTTCTTC. This translates into CSVGVLGNEQFF.

The chain uses TRBV30 and TRBJ1-1; no firm D call. Per germline, CDR1 GTSNPN and CDR2 SVGIG (reference sequence). V was trimmed by 2 bases and J by 1 base, leaving 8 bases between them. The CDR3 has 13 amino acids. The CDR3 loop is CAWSMTGNTEAFF. CDR3 bases: TGTGCCTGGAGTATGACGGGGAACACTGAAGCTTTCTTT.

V and J are TRBV28 and TRBJ2-7, with 7 bases identical to TRBD2. Germline V gives CDR1 MDHEN, CDR2 SYDVKM. V shed 5 bases, J shed 1 base, and the junction held 2 bases outside the gene matches. The CDR3 is 13 residues long. DNA for the CDR3: TGTGCCAGCAGTCCGGGACTATCCTACGAGCAGTACTTC. Amino acids: CASSPGLSYEQYF.

This clone was observed a handful of times. The chain is built from TRBV5-1 and TRBJ1-2; D might be TRBD1 (6 bases). V lost 0 bases and J 6 bases, leaving 9 bases between the germline ends. Per the germline V gene, CDR1 is SGHRS and CDR2 is YFSETQ. The CDR3 spans 13 residues. The CDR3 DNA follows: TGCGCCAGCAGCTTGGTCAGGGGAAATGGCTACACCTTC. Its translation is CASSLVRGNGYTF.